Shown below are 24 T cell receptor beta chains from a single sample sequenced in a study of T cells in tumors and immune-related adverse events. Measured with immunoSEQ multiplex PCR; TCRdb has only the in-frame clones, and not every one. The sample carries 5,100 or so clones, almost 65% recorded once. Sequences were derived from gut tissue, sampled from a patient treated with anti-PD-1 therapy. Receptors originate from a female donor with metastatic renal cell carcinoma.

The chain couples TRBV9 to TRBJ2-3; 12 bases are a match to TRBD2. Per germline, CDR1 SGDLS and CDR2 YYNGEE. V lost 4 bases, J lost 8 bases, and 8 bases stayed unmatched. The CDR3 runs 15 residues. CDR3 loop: CASSLLAGGAGTQYF. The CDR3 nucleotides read TGTGCCAGCAGCCTACTAGCGGGGGGTGCTGGTACGCAGTATTTT.

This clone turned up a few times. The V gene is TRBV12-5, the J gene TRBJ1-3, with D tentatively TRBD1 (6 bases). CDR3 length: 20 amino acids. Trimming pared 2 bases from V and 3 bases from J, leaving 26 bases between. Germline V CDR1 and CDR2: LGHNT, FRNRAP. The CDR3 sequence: CASGLTLAQGTKVVGNTIYF. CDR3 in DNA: TGTGCTAGTGGTTTGACACTCGCACAGGGAACTAAGGTGGTTGGAAACACCATATATTTT.

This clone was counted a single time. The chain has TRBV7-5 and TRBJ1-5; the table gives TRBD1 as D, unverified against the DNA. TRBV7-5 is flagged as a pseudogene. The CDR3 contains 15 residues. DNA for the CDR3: TGTGTCAGAAGCTCCATCGACAGGTTAAATCAGCCCCAGCATTTT. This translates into CVRSSIDRLNQPQHF.

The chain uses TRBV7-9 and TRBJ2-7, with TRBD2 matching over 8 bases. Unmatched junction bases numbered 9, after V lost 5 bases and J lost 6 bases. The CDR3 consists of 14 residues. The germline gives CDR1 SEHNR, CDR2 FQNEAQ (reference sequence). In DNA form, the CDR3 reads TGTGCCAGCAGCCCCAATAGCGGGGCGGGCGAGCAGTACTTC. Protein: CASSPNSGAGEQYF. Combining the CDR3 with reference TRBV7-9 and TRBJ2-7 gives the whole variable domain DTGVSQNPRHKITKRGQNVTFRCDPISEHNRLYWYRQTLGQGPEFLTYFQNEAQLEKSRLLSDRFSAERPKGSFSTLEIQRTEQGDSAMYLCASSPNSGAGEQYFGPGTRLTVT.

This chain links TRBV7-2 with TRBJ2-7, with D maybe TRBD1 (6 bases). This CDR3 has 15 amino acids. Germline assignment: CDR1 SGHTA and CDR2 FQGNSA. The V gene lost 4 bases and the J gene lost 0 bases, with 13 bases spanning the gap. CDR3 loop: CASSSTGLYSYEQYF. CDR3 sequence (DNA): TGTGCCAGCAGCTCCACAGGGTTATACTCCTACGAGCAGTACTTC.

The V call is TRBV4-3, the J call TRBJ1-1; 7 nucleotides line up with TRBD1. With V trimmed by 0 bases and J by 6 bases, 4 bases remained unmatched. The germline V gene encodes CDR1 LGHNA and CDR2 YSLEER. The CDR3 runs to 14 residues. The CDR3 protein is CASSQDRGKSEAFF. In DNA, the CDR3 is TGCGCCAGCAGCCAAGACAGGGGGAAGTCTGAAGCTTTCTTT.

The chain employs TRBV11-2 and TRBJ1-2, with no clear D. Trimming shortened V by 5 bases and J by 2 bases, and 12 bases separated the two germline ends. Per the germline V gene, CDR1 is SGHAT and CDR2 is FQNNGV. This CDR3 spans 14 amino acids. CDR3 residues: CASSPQRENYGYTF. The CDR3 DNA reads TGTGCCAGCAGCCCACAGCGGGAGAACTATGGCTACACCTTC.

DNA for the CDR3: TGTGCCAGCAGCTTGACTAGACTAGCGGGAGGCGATGAGCAGTTCTTC. Translating it yields CASSLTRLAGGDEQFF. This chain connects TRBV7-8 to TRBJ2-1, with TRBD2 matching over 13 bases. Germline V CDR1 and CDR2: SGHVS, FQNEAQ. V gave up 3 bases and J gave up 8 bases; unmatched junction bases: 7. The CDR3 is 16 amino acids.

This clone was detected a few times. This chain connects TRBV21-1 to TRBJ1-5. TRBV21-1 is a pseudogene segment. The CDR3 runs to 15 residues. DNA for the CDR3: TGTGCCAGCAGCGGGAGGATGATTAGCAATCAGCCCCAGCATTTT. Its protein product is CASSGRMISNQPQHF.

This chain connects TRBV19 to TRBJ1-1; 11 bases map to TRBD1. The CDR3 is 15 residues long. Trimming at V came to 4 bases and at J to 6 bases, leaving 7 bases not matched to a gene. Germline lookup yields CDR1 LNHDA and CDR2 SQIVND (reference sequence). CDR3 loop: CASSNRDRGSPEAFF. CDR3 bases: TGTGCCAGTAGTAACCGGGACAGGGGGTCTCCTGAAGCTTTCTTT. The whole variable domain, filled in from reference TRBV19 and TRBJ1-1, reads DGGITQSPKYLFRKEGQNVTLSCEQNLNHDAMYWYRQDPGQGLRLIYYSQIVNDFQKGDIAEGYSVSREKKESFPLTVTSAQKNPTAFYLCASSNRDRGSPEAFFGQGTRLTVV.

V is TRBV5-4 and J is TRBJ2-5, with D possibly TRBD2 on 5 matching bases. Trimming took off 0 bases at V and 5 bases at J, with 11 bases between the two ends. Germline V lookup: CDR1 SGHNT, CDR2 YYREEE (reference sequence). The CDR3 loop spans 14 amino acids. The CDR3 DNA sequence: TGTGCCAGCAGCTTGGCCCGGGGTCGGGAGACCCAGTACTTC. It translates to CASSLARGRETQYF.

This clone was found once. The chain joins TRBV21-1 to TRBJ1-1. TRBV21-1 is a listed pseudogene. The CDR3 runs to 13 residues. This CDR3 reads CASSQEVMREAFF. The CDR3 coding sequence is TGTGCCAGCAGCCAAGAGGTTATGCGCGAAGCTTTCTTT.

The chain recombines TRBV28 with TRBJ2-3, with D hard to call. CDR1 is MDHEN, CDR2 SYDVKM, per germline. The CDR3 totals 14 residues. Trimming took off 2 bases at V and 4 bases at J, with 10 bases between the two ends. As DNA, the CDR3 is TGTGCCAGCAGTTTACGAGTGGGGTCAGATACGCAGTATTTT. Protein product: CASSLRVGSDTQYF.

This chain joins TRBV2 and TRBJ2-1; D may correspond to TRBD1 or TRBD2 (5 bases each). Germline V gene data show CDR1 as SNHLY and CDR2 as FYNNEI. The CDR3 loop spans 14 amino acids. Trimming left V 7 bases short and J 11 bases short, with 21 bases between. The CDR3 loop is CASKQEPEGSQQFF. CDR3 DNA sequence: TGTGCCAGCAAGCAGGAGCCCGAGGGGTCCCAGCAGTTCTTC.

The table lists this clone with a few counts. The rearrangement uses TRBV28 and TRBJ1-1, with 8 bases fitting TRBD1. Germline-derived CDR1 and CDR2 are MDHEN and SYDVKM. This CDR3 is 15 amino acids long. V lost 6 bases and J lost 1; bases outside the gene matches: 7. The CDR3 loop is CASRSQGTGNTEAFF. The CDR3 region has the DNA TGTGCCAGCAGAAGCCAAGGGACAGGGAACACTGAAGCTTTCTTT.

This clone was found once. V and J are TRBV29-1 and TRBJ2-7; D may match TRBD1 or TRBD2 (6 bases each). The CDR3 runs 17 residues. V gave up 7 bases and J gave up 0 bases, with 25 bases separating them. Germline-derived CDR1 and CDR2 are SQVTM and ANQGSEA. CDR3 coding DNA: TGCAGCGCCACAAGTGTTTTTGGGGGGCCCGGCTCCTACGAGCAGTACTTC. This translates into CSATSVFGGPGSYEQYF.

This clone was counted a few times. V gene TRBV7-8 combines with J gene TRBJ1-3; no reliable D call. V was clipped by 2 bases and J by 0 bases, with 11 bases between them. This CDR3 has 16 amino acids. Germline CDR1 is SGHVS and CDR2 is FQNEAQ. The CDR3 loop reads CASSLHIGLSGNTIYF. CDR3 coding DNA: TGTGCCAGCAGCTTACATATAGGGCTCTCTGGAAACACCATATATTTT.

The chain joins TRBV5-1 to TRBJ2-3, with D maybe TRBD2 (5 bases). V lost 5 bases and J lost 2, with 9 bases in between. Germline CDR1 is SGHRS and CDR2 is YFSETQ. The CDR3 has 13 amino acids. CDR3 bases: TGCGCCAGCAGAACCGGGATCACAGATACGCAGTATTTT. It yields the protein CASRTGITDTQYF.

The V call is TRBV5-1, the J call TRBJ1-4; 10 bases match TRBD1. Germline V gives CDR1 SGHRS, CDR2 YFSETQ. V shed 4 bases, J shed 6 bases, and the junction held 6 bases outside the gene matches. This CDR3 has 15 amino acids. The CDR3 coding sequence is TGCGCCAGCAGCGCAGACAGGGGGCCGGATGAAAAACTGTTTTTT. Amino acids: CASSADRGPDEKLFF.

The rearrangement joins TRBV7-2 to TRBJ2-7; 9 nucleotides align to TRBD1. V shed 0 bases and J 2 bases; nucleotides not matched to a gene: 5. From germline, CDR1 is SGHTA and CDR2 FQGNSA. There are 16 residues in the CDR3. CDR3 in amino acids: CASSLASGQGAYEQYF. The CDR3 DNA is TGTGCCAGCAGCTTAGCATCGGGACAGGGAGCCTACGAGCAGTACTTC.

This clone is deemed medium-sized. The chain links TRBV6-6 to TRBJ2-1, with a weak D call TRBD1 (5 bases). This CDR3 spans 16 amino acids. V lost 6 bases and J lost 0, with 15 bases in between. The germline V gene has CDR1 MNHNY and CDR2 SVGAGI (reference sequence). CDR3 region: CASRQTDTGSYNEQFF. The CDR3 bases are TGTGCCAGCAGGCAGACTGATACAGGCTCCTACAATGAGCAGTTCTTC.

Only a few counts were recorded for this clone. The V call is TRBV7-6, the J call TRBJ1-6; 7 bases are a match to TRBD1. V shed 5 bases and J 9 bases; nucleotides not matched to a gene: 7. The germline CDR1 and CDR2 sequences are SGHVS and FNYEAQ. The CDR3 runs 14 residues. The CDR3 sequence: CASSPGRGLSPLHF. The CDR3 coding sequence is TGTGCCAGCAGCCCAGGGAGGGGGCTTTCACCCCTCCACTTT.

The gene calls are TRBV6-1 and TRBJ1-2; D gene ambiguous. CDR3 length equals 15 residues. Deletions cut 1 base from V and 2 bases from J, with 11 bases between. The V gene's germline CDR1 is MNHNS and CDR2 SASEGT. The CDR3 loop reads CASSEGLAANYGYTF. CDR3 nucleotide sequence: TGTGCCAGCAGTGAAGGGCTTGCGGCGAACTATGGCTACACCTTC.

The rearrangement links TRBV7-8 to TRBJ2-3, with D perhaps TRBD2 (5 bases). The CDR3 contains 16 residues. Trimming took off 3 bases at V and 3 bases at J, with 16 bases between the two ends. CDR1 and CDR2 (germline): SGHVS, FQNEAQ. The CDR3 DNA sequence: TGTGCCAGCAGCTTGACTACCCCTACGGTAACAGATACGCAGTATTTT. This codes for CASSLTTPTVTDTQYF.